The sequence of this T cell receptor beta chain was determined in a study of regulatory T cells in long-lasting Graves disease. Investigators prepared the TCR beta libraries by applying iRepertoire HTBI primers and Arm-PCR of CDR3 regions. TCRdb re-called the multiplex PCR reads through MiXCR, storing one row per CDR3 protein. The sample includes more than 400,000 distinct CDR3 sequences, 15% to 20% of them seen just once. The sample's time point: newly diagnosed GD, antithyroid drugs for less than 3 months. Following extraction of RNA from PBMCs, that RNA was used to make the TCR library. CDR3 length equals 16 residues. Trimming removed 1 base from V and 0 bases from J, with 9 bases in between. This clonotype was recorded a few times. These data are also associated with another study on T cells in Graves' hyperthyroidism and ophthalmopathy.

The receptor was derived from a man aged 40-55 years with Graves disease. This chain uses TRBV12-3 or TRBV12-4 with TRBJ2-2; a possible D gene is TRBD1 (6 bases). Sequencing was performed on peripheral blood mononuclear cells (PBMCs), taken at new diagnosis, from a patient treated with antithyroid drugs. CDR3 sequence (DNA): TGTGCCAGCAGTTTAGGGGGGACAACGAACACCGGGGAGCTGTTTTTT. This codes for CASSLGGTTNTGELFF.